The 5 T cell receptor beta chains reported below all come from one sample, sequenced in a study of beta chain features in type 1 diabetes. TCRB transcripts that were expressed got sequenced, as all of the isolated RNA had been reverse transcribed. Using immunoSEQ multiplex PCR, the repertoire was profiled, and TCRdb retains in-frame clones only, with some absent. The sample has around 710,000 clones; around 12% are singletons. No antigen has been assigned to these receptors. Study findings and constraints: In every one of the four CD4+ subsets, TCRB CDR3s were moderately but significantly shorter in Type 1 diabetes patients.

Sequenced material: naive CD4+ T cells from blood. The receptors were sampled from a man between 25 and 39 years old with type 1 diabetes.

V gene TRBV6-1 combines with J gene TRBJ1-4; 7 bases are a match to TRBD1. Germline V gene lookup returns CDR1 MNHNS and CDR2 SASEGT. CDR3 length equals 14 residues. Germline trimming cut 6 bases from V and 6 bases from J; bases unmatched to any gene: 7. The CDR3 region is CASSRQGSHEKLFF. The CDR3, as DNA: TGTGCCAGCAGCCGACAGGGTTCCCATGAAAAACTGTTTTTT.

This clone has a handful of counts. The V gene is TRBV19, the J gene TRBJ2-5; 9 bases line up with TRBD1. The CDR3 is made up of 15 amino acids. Germline V gene sequence: CDR1 LNHDA, CDR2 SQIVND (reference sequence). Trimming took 4 bases from V and 3 from J; bases not matched to a gene: 6. The CDR3 region is CASSKDRGRKETQYF. The CDR3 DNA is TGTGCCAGTAGTAAGGACAGGGGAAGAAAAGAGACCCAGTACTTC.

The J gene is TRBJ1-2, the V gene TRBV7-2; D unresolved. Trimming removed 1 base from V and 8 bases from J, with 8 bases in between. The CDR3 totals 12 residues. Germline values: CDR1 SGHTA, CDR2 FQGNSA. The CDR3 sequence is CASSLELRGYTF. The CDR3 DNA follows: TGTGCCAGCAGCTTAGAGCTTCGGGGCTACACCTTC.

Only a few counts were recorded for this clone. The chain links TRBV6-1 to TRBJ2-3, with D perhaps being TRBD1 or TRBD2 (6 bases each). V dropped 3 bases and J dropped 4 bases, with 14 bases sitting between them. The germline V gene encodes CDR1 MNHNS and CDR2 SASEGT. The CDR3 consists of 15 residues. The CDR3 sequence is CASSEWGAGADTQYF. The CDR3 region has the DNA TGTGCCAGCAGTGAGTGGGGGGCCGGAGCAGATACGCAGTATTTT.

The V call is TRBV7-6, the J call TRBJ2-1, with D perhaps matching TRBD2 (6 bases). This CDR3 comprises 17 residues. The V gene's germline CDR1 is SGHVS and CDR2 FNYEAQ. The V end lost 0 bases, the J end lost 3 bases, and 15 bases lay between the germline ends. The DNA of the CDR3 is TGTGCCAGCAGCTTAGCTACAACGGGGACTCTCTACAATGAGCAGTTCTTC. This codes for CASSLATTGTLYNEQFF.